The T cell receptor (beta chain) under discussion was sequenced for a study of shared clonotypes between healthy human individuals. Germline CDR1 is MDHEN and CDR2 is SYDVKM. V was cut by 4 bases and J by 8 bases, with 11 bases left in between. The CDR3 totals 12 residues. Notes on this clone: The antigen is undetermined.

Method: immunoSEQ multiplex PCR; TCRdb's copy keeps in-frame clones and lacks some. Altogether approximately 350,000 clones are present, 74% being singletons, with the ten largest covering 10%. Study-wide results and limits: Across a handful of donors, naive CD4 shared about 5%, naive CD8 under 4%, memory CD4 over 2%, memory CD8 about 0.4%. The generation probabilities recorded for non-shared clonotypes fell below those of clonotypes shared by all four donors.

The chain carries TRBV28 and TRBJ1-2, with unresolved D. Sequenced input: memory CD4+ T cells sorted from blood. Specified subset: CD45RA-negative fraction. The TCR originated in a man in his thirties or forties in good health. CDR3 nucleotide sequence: TGTGCCAGCAGTTCTCTACCGGGCGGCTACACCTTC. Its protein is CASSSLPGGYTF.